The 27 T cell receptor beta chains below all came from one sample that was sequenced in a study of blood T cell repertoires in COVID-19. The assay was immunoSEQ multiplex PCR, and TCRdb's table has in-frame clones only and misses some. The sample has about 45,000 clones, approximately 91% seen once. Sequences were obtained from peripheral blood. The source of these receptors is a human donor in a cohort sampled during active COVID-19.

The chain links TRBV5-1 to TRBJ2-1; 10 nucleotides agree with TRBD2. Germline V gene data show CDR1 as SGHRS and CDR2 as YFSETQ. Trimming at V came to 4 bases and at J to 4 bases, leaving 5 bases not matched to a gene. The CDR3 totals 15 residues. In DNA, the CDR3 is TGCGCCAGCAGCACCGAAGCGGGGGGGTACAATGAGCAGTTCTTC. Amino acids: CASSTEAGGYNEQFF.

This clone was found once. V usage is TRBV6-5 and J usage is TRBJ2-1, with TRBD1 as a possible D gene (5 bases). The CDR3 length is 14 residues. V lost 1 base, J lost 7 bases, and 11 bases lay in between. Germline V gene sequence: CDR1 MNHEY, CDR2 SVGAGI. In DNA form, the CDR3 reads TGTGCCAGCAGTTACTACTCTCCAGGGAATGAGCAGTTCTTC. Amino acids: CASSYYSPGNEQFF.

The gene calls are TRBV5-4 and TRBJ1-2, with D tentatively TRBD1 (5 bases). The V and J ends lost 4 bases and 5 bases respectively, with 18 bases between them. CDR1 is SGHNT and CDR2 is YYREEE in the germline V gene (reference sequence). This CDR3 is 15 amino acids long. The CDR3 sequence: CASSQGTEIRYGYTF. Here the CDR3 DNA reads TGTGCCAGCAGCCAAGGGACTGAAATAAGATATGGCTACACCTTC.

The rearrangement uses TRBV9 and TRBJ1-6, with 8 bases fitting TRBD1. Losses at the gene ends were 3 bases for V and 7 bases for J; bases not matched to a gene: 3. Germline V CDR1 and CDR2: SGDLS, YYNGEE. The CDR3 contains 14 residues. This CDR3 reads CASSGTGKNSPLHF. For the CDR3, the DNA is TGTGCCAGCAGCGGGACAGGGAAGAATTCACCCCTCCACTTT.

In DNA, the CDR3 is TGTGCCAGCTCACCGAATCTAGCGGGGGGTTCCTACGAGCAGTACTTC. Its protein product is CASSPNLAGGSYEQYF. The chain uses TRBV18 and TRBJ2-7; 11 positions match TRBD2. Looked up from germline, CDR1 is KGHSH and CDR2 is LQKENI. CDR3 size: 16 residues. After removal of 3 bases from V and 1 base from J, the junction contained 5 bases not matched to a gene.

The chain is built from TRBV23-1 and TRBJ2-5; D is undetermined. TRBV23-1 is marked as an open reading frame, function uncertain. This CDR3 has 15 amino acids. Trimming took 11 bases from V and 0 from J, leaving 19 bases between them. CDR3 DNA: TGCGCCCTCCCCATTTGGCGGTCGTACCAAGAGACCCAGTACTTC. Its protein product is CALPIWRSYQETQYF.

The V and J genes are TRBV6-2 or TRBV6-3 and TRBJ1-4; D is uncertain. The length of the CDR3 is 14 residues. V gave up 1 base and J gave up 4 bases, with 7 bases separating them. The germline V gene has CDR1 MNHEY and CDR2 SVGEGT. Here the CDR3 reads CASSYYSSNEKLFF. CDR3 DNA sequence: TGTGCCAGCAGTTACTACTCAAGTAATGAAAAACTGTTTTTT.

This clone was counted only a few times. This rearrangement joins TRBV19 to TRBJ1-6; perhaps TRBD1 as D (5 bases). V lost 5 bases to trimming and J lost 6 bases, with 14 bases between them. Germline values: CDR1 LNHDA, CDR2 SQIVND (reference sequence). This CDR3 comprises 15 residues. The CDR3 sequence is CASSGQGLGNSPLHF. The CDR3 nucleotides read TGTGCCAGTAGTGGGCAGGGCCTTGGTAATTCACCCCTCCACTTT.

This clone appeared once. The J gene is TRBJ2-3, the V gene TRBV5-4; D perhaps matches TRBD2 (5 bases). CDR1 is SGHNT and CDR2 is YYREEE in the germline V gene (reference sequence). V was cut by 5 bases and J by 0 bases, with 13 bases left in between. This CDR3 is built from 15 residues. CDR3 in DNA: TGTGCCAGCAGTTTCTCTAGCCCTAGCACAGATACGCAGTATTTT. Translated: CASSFSSPSTDTQYF.

The chain has TRBV4-3 and TRBJ2-2; a possible D gene is TRBD2 (5 bases). The CDR3 is made up of 16 amino acids. Germline assignment: CDR1 LGHNA and CDR2 YSLEER. Trimming pared 1 base from V and 4 bases from J, leaving 13 bases between. CDR3 in amino acids: CASSQARVRGTGELFF. In nucleotides, the CDR3 is TGCGCCAGCAGCCAAGCCCGGGTCCGGGGCACCGGGGAGCTGTTTTTT.

The rearrangement joins TRBV6-1 to TRBJ1-5; TRBD1 might be the D (6 bases). Germline CDR1 MNHNS, CDR2 SASEGT. The CDR3 has 14 amino acids. V was cut by 3 bases and J by 6 bases, with 12 bases left in between. CDR3 region: CASSDRGLVQPQHF. The CDR3 DNA reads TGTGCCAGCAGTGATAGGGGGTTGGTTCAGCCCCAGCATTTT.

The V gene is TRBV9, the J gene TRBJ1-2, with TRBD1 as a possible D gene (5 bases). Germline V gives CDR1 SGDLS, CDR2 YYNGEE. V was cut by 6 bases and J by 8 bases, with 29 bases left in between. This CDR3 contains 17 residues. CDR3 in amino acids: CASIPVGEGPLVKGYTF. CDR3 coding DNA: TGTGCCAGCATTCCGGTCGGGGAGGGGCCCTTGGTAAAAGGCTACACCTTC.

V and J are TRBV6-2 or TRBV6-3 and TRBJ1-5; TRBD1 matches 8 bases. Germline CDR1 reads MNHEY; CDR2 reads SVGEGT. The CDR3 is 15 amino acids. V lost 6 bases, J lost 6 bases, and 10 bases stayed unmatched. In DNA form, the CDR3 reads TGTGCCAGCAGCCAAACAGGGGGGAACGGTCAGCCCCAGCATTTT. This codes for CASSQTGGNGQPQHF.

The CDR3: CASSLTGDSYEQYF. DNA for the CDR3: TGTGCCAGCAGCCTGACAGGGGATTCCTACGAGCAGTACTTC. The V and J genes are TRBV11-2 and TRBJ2-7; 8 bases match TRBD1. V lost 5 bases to trimming and J lost 1 base; unmatched junction nucleotides: 4. The CDR3 sequence is 14 residues long. The germline V gene has CDR1 SGHAT and CDR2 FQNNGV.

About this clone: A much bigger clone sits one base away, suggesting this may be a read error. The V and J genes are TRBV14 and TRBJ1-1; unclear D gene. V dropped 0 bases and J dropped 2 bases, with 4 bases sitting between them. The CDR3 is 13 residues long. Germline lookup yields CDR1 SGHDN and CDR2 FVKESK. CDR3: CASSQEQNTEAFF. DNA of the CDR3: TGTGCCAGCAGCCAAGAACAAAACACTGAAGCTTTCTTT.

This clone is a singleton in its sample. The rearrangement uses TRBV4-3 and TRBJ1-4; possibly TRBD1 for D (5 bases). The V and J ends lost 4 bases and 4 bases respectively, with 19 bases between them. CDR1 and CDR2 (germline): LGHNA, YSLEER. The CDR3 contains 17 residues. In nucleotides, the CDR3 is TGCGCCAGCAGCCGAGCGCAAACGGGGGGTAGTAATGAAAAACTGTTTTTT. This gives the protein CASSRAQTGGSNEKLFF.

V is TRBV2 and J is TRBJ1-2; 8 bases map to TRBD1. V was pared by 6 bases and J by 8 bases, with 11 bases of the junction left unmatched. This CDR3 contains 14 residues. Germline CDR1 SNHLY, CDR2 FYNNEI. The CDR3 here is CASRAGQGLHGYTF. CDR3 DNA sequence: TGTGCCAGCAGGGCCGGACAGGGCCTTCACGGCTACACCTTC.

The chain combines TRBV5-1 with TRBJ1-4; D may be TRBD1 (5 bases). The CDR3 loop spans 16 amino acids. CDR1 is SGHRS and CDR2 is YFSETQ in the germline V gene. Trimming cost V 0 bases and J 0 bases, with 9 bases left between them. The CDR3 sequence is CASSLVQAATNEKLFF. CDR3 in DNA: TGCGCCAGCAGCTTGGTACAGGCTGCAACTAATGAAAAACTGTTTTTT. Supplemented by reference TRBV5-1 and TRBJ1-4, the full variable domain reads KAGVTQTPRYLIKTRGQQVTLSCSPISGHRSVSWYQQTPGQGLQFLFEYFSETQRNKGNFPGRFSGRQFSNSRSEMNVSTLELGDSALYLCASSLVQAATNEKLFFGSGTQLSVL.

The rearrangement joins TRBV12-3 or TRBV12-4 to TRBJ1-4; 8 bases are a match to TRBD1. This CDR3 region has 13 residues. The J segment lost 8 bases and the V segment lost 6 bases, leaving 5 bases of the junction unmatched. The CDR3 region has the DNA TGTGCCAGCAGGGCCGGACAGGGAGAAAAACTGTTTTTT. Protein product: CASRAGQGEKLFF.

The V call is TRBV27, the J call TRBJ1-2; D remains ambiguous. The CDR3 has 14 amino acids. Germline V CDR1 and CDR2: MNHEY, SMNVEV (reference sequence). Trimming shortened V by 3 bases and J by 2 bases, and 10 bases separated the two germline ends. CDR3 nucleotide sequence: TGTGCCAGCAGTTTTAGAGCACAGAACTATGGCTACACCTTC. Amino acids: CASSFRAQNYGYTF.

The genes are TRBV9 and TRBJ1-1, with 9 bases identical to TRBD1. Germline V gene sequence: CDR1 SGDLS, CDR2 YYNGEE. Trimming cost V 3 bases and J 1 base; bases outside gene matches: 4. This CDR3 is 15 amino acids long. CDR3 amino acids: CASSATGGTNTEAFF. The CDR3 nucleotides are TGTGCCAGCAGCGCCACAGGGGGCACGAACACTGAAGCTTTCTTT.

The chain recombines TRBV7-9 with TRBJ2-3; TRBD2 is a possible D gene (6 bases). Trimming removed 5 bases from V and 0 bases from J, with 12 bases in between. This CDR3 is built from 15 residues. Germline lookup yields CDR1 SEHNR and CDR2 FQNEAQ (reference sequence). The CDR3 DNA sequence: TGTGCCAGCAGCGGGGTACGGGGGAGCACAGATACGCAGTATTTT. Amino acids: CASSGVRGSTDTQYF.

The V call is TRBV6-2 or TRBV6-3, the J call TRBJ1-1; possible D gene TRBD1, 5 bases. The germline CDR1 and CDR2 sequences are MNHEY and SVGEGT. The CDR3 loop spans 15 amino acids. V was clipped by 2 bases and J by 1 base, with 11 bases between them. The CDR3 nucleotides are TGTGCCAGCAGTTACCGGGGGGATAAGAACACTGAAGCTTTCTTT. Protein sequence: CASSYRGDKNTEAFF.

The J gene is TRBJ2-3, the V gene TRBV12-3 or TRBV12-4; no reliable D call. The CDR3 totals 12 residues. Trimming removed 5 bases from V and 1 base from J, with 4 bases in between. CDR3 in amino acids: CASSPGTDTQYF. For the CDR3, the DNA is TGTGCCAGCAGTCCGGGCACAGATACGCAGTATTTT.

V is TRBV9 and J is TRBJ2-2; TRBD1 is a possible D gene (6 bases). The CDR3 consists of 17 residues. The V and J ends lost 0 bases and 1 base respectively, with 13 bases between them. Per the germline V gene, CDR1 is SGDLS and CDR2 is YYNGEE. Here the CDR3 reads CASSVALLQGNTGELFF. The CDR3 nucleotides are TGTGCCAGCAGCGTAGCCCTACTACAGGGGAACACCGGGGAGCTGTTTTTT. Looking up the rest from reference TRBV9 and TRBJ2-2 gives the full variable domain: DSGVTQTPKHLITATGQRVTLRCSPRSGDLSVYWYQQSLDQGLQFLIQYYNGEERAKGNILERFSAQQFPDLHSELNLSSLELGDSALYFCASSVALLQGNTGELFFGEGSRLTVL.

This rearrangement joins TRBV25-1 to TRBJ1-4; weak D call: TRBD1 (6 bases). Germline assignment: CDR1 MGHDK and CDR2 SYGVNS. The CDR3 sequence is 16 residues long. With 0 bases removed from V and 8 bases from J, the gap between germline ends came to 16 bases. The DNA of the CDR3 is TGTGCCAGCAGTGAATACGGGGTGAGGGGGAGCGAAAAACTGTTTTTT. It is translated as CASSEYGVRGSEKLFF.

The CDR3 DNA sequence: TGTGCCAGCAGTTACGTGGGGCTGGATGGCTACACCTTC. This translates into CASSYVGLDGYTF. V and J are TRBV6-5 and TRBJ1-2; D is perhaps TRBD1 (5 bases). The CDR3 covers 13 residues. From germline, CDR1 is MNHEY and CDR2 SVGAGI. Trimming took 2 bases from V and 6 from J, leaving 10 bases between them.